A selection of T cell receptor beta chains follows, all from one sample in a study of blood T cell repertoires in COVID-19. The method was immunoSEQ multiplex PCR; TCRdb's version includes in-frame clones alone and lacks a portion of them. The table has 14,000 or so clones, 84% seen once; the top ten hold about a quarter. The sample comprised peripheral blood. These receptors originate from a woman in her fifties or sixties with active or convalescent COVID-19. The CDR3 runs from the conserved cysteine through the conserved F or W. The D gene is left open where the match is weak. Size is omitted from some rows. Given values are once, few, many or a class for expanded clones.

>TRBJ2-4|15|-|TRBV6-5|-
CASSRQPSRGNIQYF
TGTGCCAGCAGTCGTCAACCTAGCAGGGGAAACATTCAGTACTTC
>TRBJ1-1|11|-|TRBV20-1|-
CGRAEYTEAFF
TGCGGGAGAGCGGAGTACACTGAAGCTTTCTTT
>TRBJ2-1|15|-|TRBV19|-
CASTESGLASNEQFF
TGTGCCAGCACGGAATCCGGACTGGCCTCCAATGAGCAGTTCTTC
>TRBJ1-2|16|once|TRBV28|TRBD1
CASGTGGVSPNYGYTF
TGTGCCAGCGGGACAGGGGGCGTTAGTCCTAACTATGGCTACACCTTC
>TRBJ1-4|11|once|TRBV19|-
CASSENEKLFF
TGTGCCAGTAGCGAGAATGAAAAACTGTTTTTT
>TRBJ2-7|15|-|TRBV9|TRBD2
CASSVDLAGTYEQYF
TGTGCCAGCAGCGTAGACCTAGCGGGAACCTACGAGCAGTACTTC
>TRBJ1-1|12|-|TRBV29-1|-
CSTAGKATEAFF
TGCAGCACGGCGGGGAAGGCGACTGAAGCTTTCTTT
>TRBJ2-1|14|-|TRBV18|-
CASSTLGGSGEQFF
TGTGCCAGCTCTACACTTGGGGGGAGTGGCGAGCAGTTCTTC
>TRBJ1-5|19|-|TRBV7-9|TRBD1
CASSLGDRGRADSNQPQHF
TGTGCCAGCAGCTTAGGGGACAGGGGGCGAGCAGATAGCAATCAGCCCCAGCATTTT
>TRBJ1-6|16|-|TRBV5-5|TRBD1
CASSLGQGAGDSPLHF
TGTGCCAGCAGCTTGGGACAGGGGGCAGGGGATTCACCCCTCCACTTT
>TRBJ2-7|14|-|TRBV13|TRBD2
CASSRGGSSYEQYF
TGTGCCAGCAGCCGCGGGGGGAGCTCCTACGAGCAGTACTTC
>TRBJ2-7|15|-|TRBV28|-
CASSLGPEGIVEQYF
TGTGCCAGCAGTTTGGGCCCCGAGGGCATCGTCGAGCAGTACTTC
>TRBJ1-1|19|-|TRBV14|TRBD1
CASSRGRALGQALNTEAFF
TGTGCCAGCAGCCGGGGACGGGCCCTGGGACAGGCCCTGAACACTGAAGCTTTCTTT
>TRBJ2-4|17|-|TRBV5-4|TRBD2
CASSLGGGGASVYIQYF
TGTGCCAGCAGCTTGGGTGGCGGGGGGGCAAGTGTGTACATTCAGTACTTC
>TRBJ1-6|15|-|TRBV11-2|-
CASSPPDWRGPPLHF
TGTGCCAGCAGCCCCCCCGACTGGAGGGGTCCACCCCTCCACTTT
>TRBJ1-1|12|few|TRBV5-1|-
CASSNDRPEAFF
TGCGCCAGCAGCAACGACAGACCTGAAGCTTTCTTT
>TRBJ1-3|17|-|TRBV3-1/TRBV3-2|TRBD1
CASSQGYTGGTGNTIYF
TGTGCCAGCAGCCAAGGATATACAGGGGGCACTGGAAACACCATATATTTT
>TRBJ1-1|16|-|TRBV18|TRBD1
CASSSLFRGENTEAFF
TGTGCCAGCTCATCATTGTTCAGGGGGGAGAACACTGAAGCTTTCTTT
>TRBJ1-4|16|few|TRBV14|-
CASSNGQWGSDEKLFF
TGTGCCAGCAGCAACGGACAGTGGGGGTCCGATGAAAAACTGTTTTTT
>TRBJ1-1|12|-|TRBV19|-
CASKARGTEAFF
TGTGCCAGTAAAGCCCGGGGGACTGAAGCTTTCTTT
>TRBJ1-2|14|-|TRBV27|-
CASSLSAGNYGYTF
TGTGCCAGCAGTTTATCTGCAGGGAACTATGGCTACACCTTC
>TRBJ2-5|17|-|TRBV4-2|TRBD2
CASSQDAASGRVETQYF
TGTGCCAGCAGCCAAGATGCGGCTAGCGGGAGAGTAGAGACCCAGTACTTC
>TRBJ2-2|19|-|TRBV27|TRBD1
CASSSGTGGAVGGPGELFF
TGTGCCAGCAGTTCCGGGACAGGGGGCGCCGTGGGGGGCCCCGGGGAGCTGTTTTTT
>TRBJ1-3|15|-|TRBV2|TRBD1
CASSPSGTAGNTIYF
TGTGCCAGCAGTCCCTCTGGGACAGCAGGAAACACCATATATTTT
>TRBJ1-5|13|-|TRBV7-2|-
CASSLTGDQPQHF
TGTGCCAGCAGCTTAACGGGAGACCAGCCCCAGCATTTT
>TRBJ2-7|15|few|TRBV27|TRBD2
CASSSRTRQNYEQYF
TGTGCCAGCAGTTCCAGGACTAGGCAGAACTACGAGCAGTACTTC
>TRBJ2-7|14|-|TRBV6-5|-
CASSLAGTPNEQYF
TGTGCCAGCAGTCTGGCCGGGACTCCCAACGAGCAGTACTTC
>TRBJ2-7|17|-|TRBV11-2|TRBD1
CASSWITGTGGAYEQYF
TGTGCCAGCAGCTGGATTACCGGGACAGGGGGCGCGTACGAGCAGTACTTC
>TRBJ2-1|13|-|TRBV19|-
CASSMGLYNEQFF
TGTGCCAGTAGTATGGGGCTGTACAATGAGCAGTTCTTC
>TRBJ2-1|16|-|TRBV15|TRBD2
CATSGLLAGGGGEQFF
TGTGCCACCAGCGGTCTACTAGCGGGAGGGGGGGGTGAGCAGTTCTTC
>TRBJ1-4|20|-|TRBV4-2|TRBD1
CASSQVLLRDRLATNEKLFF
TGTGCCAGCAGCCAAGTTTTGTTAAGGGACAGACTAGCAACTAATGAAAAACTGTTTTTT
>TRBJ2-1|16|-|TRBV5-1|TRBD1
CASMRAKTGDDNEQFF
TGCGCCAGCATGAGGGCCAAGACAGGGGATGACAATGAGCAGTTCTTC
>TRBJ2-3|14|-|TRBV27|TRBD2
CATRLAGHTDTQYF
TGTGCCACGCGACTAGCGGGGCACACAGATACGCAGTATTTT
>TRBJ1-5|15|-|TRBV12-5|TRBD1
CASGIPDRGHRGGHF
TGTGCTAGTGGTATACCCGACAGGGGGCATCGGGGTGGACATTTT
>TRBJ1-1|18|-|TRBV28|TRBD1
CASSPHGDRGGRNTEAFF
TGTGCCAGCAGTCCACACGGGGACAGGGGGGGTAGGAACACTGAAGCTTTCTTT
>TRBJ2-1|14|-|TRBV19|TRBD2
CAANAGRVGNEQFF
TGTGCCGCCAACGCCGGGAGGGTTGGCAATGAGCAGTTCTTC
>TRBJ2-1|16|-|TRBV7-3|TRBD1
CASSLLGQGTPSEQFF
TGTGCCAGCAGCTTACTGGGACAGGGAACGCCCAGTGAGCAGTTCTTC
>TRBJ2-7|16|-|TRBV15|-
CATSRGRGGSAYEQYF
TGTGCCACCAGCAGAGGGAGGGGGGGCAGCGCCTACGAGCAGTACTTC
>TRBJ1-2|16|-|TRBV5-5|-
CASSLGQALSFYGYTF
TGTGCCAGCAGCTTGGGACAGGCCCTATCCTTTTATGGCTACACCTTC
>TRBJ2-7|13|-|TRBV19|-
CASSKVGGYEQYF
TGTGCCAGTAGTAAGGTGGGGGGCTACGAGCAGTACTTC
>TRBJ2-7|16|-|TRBV10-3|TRBD1
CAISKTGDRALYEQYF
TGTGCCATCAGCAAGACAGGGGACCGAGCCCTCTACGAGCAGTACTTC
>TRBJ1-3|14|-|TRBV4-1|TRBD1
CASSPGQAPNTIYF
TGCGCCAGCAGCCCAGGACAGGCTCCAAACACCATATATTTT
>TRBJ2-7|14|-|TRBV4-1|TRBD1
CASSRTGQGYEQYF
TGCGCCAGCAGCCGAACCGGACAGGGCTACGAGCAGTACTTC
>TRBJ2-2|18|-|TRBV19|-
CASSIAGGGVYDTGELFF
TGTGCCAGTAGTATTGCAGGCGGAGGGGTCTATGACACCGGGGAGCTGTTTTTT
>TRBJ2-2|16|-|TRBV18|-
CASSRGHTTNTGELFF
TGTGCCAGCTCACGTGGACACACGACGAACACCGGGGAGCTGTTTTTT
>TRBJ1-3|13|-|TRBV28|-
CASNSLGGNTIYF
TGTGCCAGCAATTCTCTAGGTGGAAACACCATATATTTT
>TRBJ2-3|14|few|TRBV20-1|-
CSASTTGLSDTQYF
TGCAGTGCTAGTACCACAGGTCTGTCAGATACGCAGTATTTT
>TRBJ2-2|14|-|TRBV11-2|-
CASSLGPFTGELFF
TGTGCCAGCAGCTTAGGGCCCTTCACCGGGGAGCTGTTTTTT
>TRBJ2-1|15|once|TRBV27|-
CASSLWSGDYNEQFF
TGTGCCAGCAGTTTATGGTCGGGTGACTACAATGAGCAGTTCTTC
>TRBJ2-2|16|few|TRBV19|TRBD2
CASSIEAGVATGELFF
TGTGCCAGTAGTATAGAGGCGGGAGTGGCCACCGGGGAGCTGTTTTTT
>TRBJ2-7|16|-|TRBV2|TRBD2
CASSVPGLAQGYEQYF
TGTGCCAGCAGTGTCCCGGGACTAGCCCAGGGCTACGAGCAGTACTTC
>TRBJ1-5|16|-|TRBV19|-
CASSTEAVWGNQPQHF
TGTGCCAGTAGTACGGAGGCAGTATGGGGCAATCAGCCCCAGCATTTT
>TRBJ1-1|13|-|TRBV7-9|-
CASSFDSHTEAFF
TGTGCCAGCAGCTTCGACAGTCACACTGAAGCTTTCTTT